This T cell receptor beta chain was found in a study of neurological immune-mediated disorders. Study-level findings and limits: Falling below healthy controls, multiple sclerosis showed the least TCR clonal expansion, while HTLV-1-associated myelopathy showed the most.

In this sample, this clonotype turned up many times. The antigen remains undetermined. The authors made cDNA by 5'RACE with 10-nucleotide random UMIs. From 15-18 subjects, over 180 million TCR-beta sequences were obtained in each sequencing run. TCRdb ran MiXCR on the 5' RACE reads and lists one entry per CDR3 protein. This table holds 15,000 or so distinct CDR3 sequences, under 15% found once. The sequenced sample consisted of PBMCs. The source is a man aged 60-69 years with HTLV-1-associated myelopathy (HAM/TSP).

The CDR3 sequence is CATGLAGVNEQFF. CDR3 DNA sequence: TGTGCTACCGGACTAGCGGGGGTCAATGAGCAGTTCTTC. This rearrangement joins TRBV12-5 to TRBJ2-1, with 13 bases lining up with TRBD2. The germline CDR1 and CDR2 sequences are LGHNT and FRNRAP. V lost 10 bases and J lost 6; bases outside the gene matches: 3. The CDR3 has 13 residues.